The 26 T cell receptor beta chains below come from one sample, sequenced in a study of T cells in Graves' hyperthyroidism and ophthalmopathy. The CDR3 regions of TCR beta were amplified from RNA transcripts. Initially, a first-round RT-PCR of the TCR CDR3 employed the HTBI primer set. Via MiXCR, TCRdb re-called the multiplex PCR reads, giving one row per CDR3 protein. The table has approximately 480,000 distinct CDR3 sequences, 20% seen once. What was sequenced was blood. The source of these receptors is a man between 18 and 29 years old with Graves' hyperthyroidism.

This clonotype was observed many times. The chain employs TRBV12-3 or TRBV12-4 and TRBJ1-5; TRBD1 aligns across 10 bases. The CDR3 loop spans 17 amino acids. Unmatched junction bases numbered 14, after V lost 3 bases and J lost 9 bases. CDR3 bases: TGTGCCAGCAGTTTGGACAGGGGGTTCGGCCTAGGAGGGCCCCAGCATTTT. It encodes CASSLDRGFGLGGPQHF.

This chain uses TRBV12-3 or TRBV12-4 with TRBJ2-5; D is possibly TRBD2 (6 bases). V lost 6 bases and J lost 5, with 16 bases in between. The CDR3 length is 14 residues. CDR3 sequence: CASSTFGGRETQYF. The CDR3 DNA reads TGTGCCAGCAGCACATTTGGAGGGAGGGAGACCCAGTACTTC.

This clonotype was detected many times. This rearrangement joins TRBV12-3 or TRBV12-4 to TRBJ2-2, with unresolved D. Trimming removed 2 bases at V and 3 bases at J, with 4 bases between. The length of the CDR3 is 13 residues. The CDR3 spells CASSLMDTGELFF. CDR3 nucleotides: TGTGCCAGCAGTTTAATGGACACCGGGGAGCTGTTTTTT.

The sample holds many counts of this clonotype. The J gene is TRBJ1-1, the V gene TRBV4-1; D uncertain. This CDR3 spans 15 amino acids. Between the trimmed V and J ends, which lost 1 base and 4 bases, there was a span of 13 bases. CDR1 and CDR2 from the germline V gene are MGHRA and YSYEKL. CDR3 amino acids: CASSQVLGSGTEAFF. In DNA, the CDR3 is TGCGCCAGCAGCCAAGTTTTAGGGTCCGGCACTGAAGCTTTCTTT.

This clonotype was counted at least ten times. This chain uses TRBV20-1 with TRBJ2-7, with 8 bases identical to TRBD2. CDR1 and CDR2 from the germline V gene are DFQATT and SNEGSKA (reference sequence). The CDR3 has 15 amino acids. V shed 0 bases, J shed 2 bases, and the junction held 6 bases outside the gene matches. The CDR3 sequence is CSARDREGLAYEQYF. The CDR3 DNA reads as TGCAGTGCTAGAGATCGGGAGGGACTGGCCTACGAGCAGTACTTC.

This clonotype appeared many times. V gene TRBV11-1 combines with J gene TRBJ2-2; no clear D gene. CDR3 length: 15 residues. V was clipped by 3 bases and J by 5 bases, with 13 bases between them. From germline, CDR1 is SGHAT and CDR2 FQDESV (reference sequence). The CDR3 DNA reads as TGTGCCAGCAGCTTTGGTGGGATAGGAACCGGGGAGCTGTTTTTT. Translation gives CASSFGGIGTGELFF.

This clonotype occurred many times. The chain employs TRBV20-1 and TRBJ2-7; TRBD1 aligns across 7 bases. The germline V gene has CDR1 DFQATT and CDR2 SNEGSKA (reference sequence). The ends lost 3 bases at V and 1 base at J; junction bases unmatched: 3. CDR3 length: 13 residues. The CDR3 here is CSASQTGSYEQYF. DNA of the CDR3: TGCAGTGCTAGCCAGACAGGGTCCTACGAGCAGTACTTC.

This clonotype was observed at least ten times. The chain combines TRBV2 with TRBJ1-1, with no clear D. CDR1 SNHLY and CDR2 FYNNEI come from the germline V gene. CDR3 length: 11 residues. With 7 bases removed from V and 4 bases from J, the gap between germline ends came to 7 bases. The CDR3 coding sequence is TGTGCCAGCATAAGAGCCACTGAAGCTTTCTTT. Its translation: CASIRATEAFF.

The sample holds many counts of this clonotype. The chain couples TRBV6-1 to TRBJ1-1; 8 bases match TRBD1. The CDR3 has 16 residues. The germline CDR1 and CDR2 sequences are MNHNS and SASEGT. Germline trimming cut 2 bases from V and 3 bases from J; bases unmatched to any gene: 8. For the CDR3, the DNA is TGTGCCAGCAGTGAATGGGTCCAGGGGGCATACACTGAAGCTTTCTTT. This translates into CASSEWVQGAYTEAFF.

V usage is TRBV29-1 and J usage is TRBJ1-1; D not certain. Germline V CDR1 and CDR2: SQVTM, ANQGSEA. V lost 6 bases and J lost 0, with 11 bases in between. There are 13 residues in the CDR3. As DNA, the CDR3 is TGCAGCGTACAACACCCAGTGAACACTGAAGCTTTCTTT. It encodes CSVQHPVNTEAFF. The full variable domain, in which reference TRBV29-1 and TRBJ1-1 provide the parts outside the CDR3, is SAVISQKPSRDICQRGTSLTIQCQVDSQVTMMFWYRQQPGQSLTLIATANQGSEATYESGFVIDKFPISRPNLTFSTLTVSNMSPEDSSIYLCSVQHPVNTEAFFGQGTRLTVV.

This clonotype was counted many times. The chain employs TRBV2 and TRBJ1-1; unclear D gene. Trimming shortened V by 6 bases and J by 4 bases, and 12 bases separated the two germline ends. The V gene's germline CDR1 is SNHLY and CDR2 FYNNEI. This CDR3 spans 13 amino acids. CDR3 residues: CASSRPPGTEAFF. The CDR3 nucleotides read TGTGCCAGCAGCCGACCCCCGGGCACTGAAGCTTTCTTT.

This clonotype was seen repeatedly, ten times or more. The chain has TRBV27 and TRBJ1-2; tentative D call: TRBD1 (5 bases). CDR1 is MNHEY and CDR2 is SMNVEV in the germline V gene (reference sequence). Trimming cost V 5 bases and J 0 bases, with 16 bases left between them. CDR3 length: 16 amino acids. CDR3 loop: CASSPSGGLPNYGYTF. CDR3 nucleotides: TGTGCCAGCAGTCCATCCGGGGGACTTCCTAACTATGGCTACACCTTC.

This clonotype was observed at least ten times. The chain carries TRBV11-2 and TRBJ2-7; no clear D. Per the germline V gene, CDR1 is SGHAT and CDR2 is FQNNGV. This CDR3 has 13 amino acids. Trimming left V 1 base short and J 4 bases short, with 8 bases between. CDR3 residues: CASSLVDFYEQYF. CDR3 coding DNA: TGTGCCAGCAGCTTAGTAGACTTTTACGAGCAGTACTTC.

At least ten counts were recorded for this clonotype. J is TRBJ1-1 and V is TRBV12-3 or TRBV12-4, with a possible D match to TRBD1 (5 bases). The CDR3 extends over 13 amino acids. Trimming shortened V by 6 bases and J by 5 bases, and 13 bases separated the two germline ends. The CDR3 sequence: CASRLQVGTEAFF. CDR3 coding DNA: TGTGCCAGCAGATTACAGGTGGGGACTGAAGCTTTCTTT.

The chain couples TRBV6-2 or TRBV6-3 to TRBJ2-7, with 8 nucleotides matching TRBD1. Trimming cost V 5 bases and J 2 bases; bases outside gene matches: 11. Germline values: CDR1 MNHEY, CDR2 SVGEGT. The CDR3 totals 16 residues. This chain's CDR3 is CASSAQGDRRPYEQYF. In DNA form, the CDR3 reads TGTGCCAGCAGTGCACAGGGGGACAGGAGACCCTACGAGCAGTACTTC.

The sample holds a few counts of this clonotype. This chain connects TRBV6-1 to TRBJ2-7; D may correspond to TRBD1 or TRBD2 (5 bases each). The CDR3 spans 14 residues. Germline V gene data show CDR1 as MNHNS and CDR2 as SASEGT. Trimming cost V 3 bases and J 2 bases, with 11 bases left between them. CDR3 loop: CASSDWQGPYEQYF. The CDR3 nucleotides are TGTGCCAGCAGTGACTGGCAGGGACCCTACGAGCAGTACTTC.

The table lists this clonotype with many counts. This rearrangement joins TRBV6-5 to TRBJ1-1; TRBD1 matches 9 bases. This CDR3 region has 15 residues. CDR1 is MNHEY and CDR2 is SVGAGI in the germline V gene. J was trimmed by 2 bases and V by 4 bases; bases with no gene match: 5. CDR3 in amino acids: CASSSGQGDNTEAFF. The DNA for the CDR3 is TGTGCCAGCAGTTCGGGACAGGGTGACAACACTGAAGCTTTCTTT.

This clonotype was seen many times. The chain carries TRBV15 and TRBJ1-1, with D unresolved. CDR1 and CDR2 from the germline V gene are LNHNV and YYDKDF (reference sequence). Trimming pared 0 bases from V and 0 bases from J, leaving 11 bases between. The length of the CDR3 is 16 residues. The CDR3 sequence: CATSRDYWGMNTEAFF. DNA for the CDR3: TGTGCCACCAGCAGAGATTATTGGGGAATGAACACTGAAGCTTTCTTT.

This clonotype has a handful of counts. V and J are TRBV11-2 and TRBJ1-1, with a tentative D call TRBD1 (6 bases). CDR3 size: 16 residues. The germline V gene encodes CDR1 SGHAT and CDR2 FQNNGV. Between the trimmed V and J ends, which lost 2 bases and 3 bases, there was a span of 16 bases. The DNA for the CDR3 is TGTGCCAGCAGCTTAAATGGACAGATGGTTTACACTGAAGCTTTCTTT. As protein: CASSLNGQMVYTEAFF.

On this clonotype: A read error may account for a junction end that differs from germline. CDR3 amino acids: CSVSMGASYQPQHF. In DNA form, the CDR3 reads TGCAGCGTTAGCATGGGCGCTAGCTATCAGCCTCAGCATTTT. This chain joins TRBV29-1 and TRBJ1-5; D gene ambiguous. Germline CDR1 reads SQVTM; CDR2 reads ANQGSEA. This CDR3 spans 14 amino acids.

The CDR3 spells CASSLGTGGVNTEAFF. In DNA, the CDR3 is TGCGCCAGCAGCTTGGGGACAGGGGGCGTGAACACTGAAGCTTTCTTT. This chain uses TRBV5-1 with TRBJ1-1, with TRBD1 matching 11 bases. Germline V gene sequence: CDR1 SGHRS, CDR2 YFSETQ. CDR3 length: 16 amino acids. J was trimmed by 0 bases and V by 0 bases; bases with no gene match: 1.

Notes on this clonotype: Being one base from a much bigger clone, this may be a read error. CDR3 bases: TGTGCCAGCAGCAGTTTCATAGCGGGGGGGCTGGAGACCCAGTACTTC. Translated: CASSSFIAGGLETQYF. This rearrangement joins TRBV7-2 to TRBJ2-5; 11 positions agree with TRBD2. CDR1 SGHTA and CDR2 FQGNSA come from the germline V gene. The V gene end was trimmed by 5 bases and the J gene end by 5 bases; junction bases not matched to a gene: 10. The CDR3 runs 16 residues.

The sample holds many counts of this clonotype. The chain employs TRBV6-1 and TRBJ2-4, with TRBD1 matching 11 bases. The germline gives CDR1 MNHNS, CDR2 SASEGT. The CDR3 totals 16 residues. The J segment lost 2 bases and the V segment lost 6 bases, leaving 6 bases of the junction unmatched. CDR3 nucleotide sequence: TGTGCCAGCAGACCGGGACAGGGGGTCCCCAAAAACATTCAGTACTTC. Protein: CASRPGQGVPKNIQYF.

Many counts were recorded for this clonotype. The rearrangement links TRBV10-3 to TRBJ1-1; possible D gene TRBD1, 5 bases. V lost 6 bases, J lost 1 base, and 12 bases lay in between. Germline V gene data show CDR1 as ENHRY and CDR2 as SYGVKD. The CDR3 is 14 amino acids. CDR3 DNA: TGTGCCATCAGGCCTTTGGACACGAACACTGAAGCTTTCTTT. Translated, it gives CAIRPLDTNTEAFF.

The rearrangement uses TRBV28 and TRBJ1-1; unclear D gene. Germline CDR1 and CDR2: MDHEN and SYDVKM. V lost 6 bases, J lost 0 bases, and 11 bases lay in between. The CDR3 sequence is 14 residues long. The CDR3 spells CASRPPTLNTEAFF. For the CDR3, the DNA is TGTGCCAGCAGGCCCCCCACCCTGAACACTGAAGCTTTCTTT.

This clonotype showed up many times. The rearrangement links TRBV28 to TRBJ1-3; D gene uncertain. V lost 5 bases to trimming and J lost 3 bases, with 8 bases between them. This CDR3 has 13 amino acids. Germline V CDR1 and CDR2: MDHEN, SYDVKM. The CDR3: CASSLGRGNTIYF. DNA for the CDR3: TGTGCCAGCAGTCTTGGGCGTGGAAACACCATATATTTT.